A single sample gave rise to the 3 T cell receptor beta chains below, sequenced in a study of cytomegalovirus exposure and HLA in healthy donors. Primers included in the PCR were 60 Vbeta and 13 Jbeta primers. Method: immunoSEQ multiplex PCR; TCRdb's copy keeps in-frame clones and lacks some. The sample records tens of thousands of clones, 75% to 85% being singletons. The sample taken for sequencing was PBMCs. All receptors derive from a woman aged 40 to 50 in good health and CMV-seropositive.

Remarks on this clone: Germline and junction disagree at one end, which may indicate a read error. The sample holds other DNA sequences that translate to the same CDR3. The J gene is TRBJ2-7, the V gene TRBV7-9; 8 positions agree with TRBD2. This CDR3 is built from 12 residues. Germline assignment: CDR1 SEHNR and CDR2 FQNEAQ (reference sequence). The CDR3 region is CSSSPGGYEQYF. The CDR3 coding sequence is TGTTCCAGCAGCCCGGGGGGGTACGAGCAGTACTTC.

This clone was detected a few times. CDR3 protein: CASSLVSEAFF. Here the CDR3 DNA reads TGTGCCAGCAGCTTGGTGAGTGAAGCTTTCTTT. This chain joins TRBV5-6 and TRBJ1-1; D uncertain. CDR3 length: 11 residues. Germline CDR1 SGHDT, CDR2 YYEEEE. Trimming pared 0 bases from V and 7 bases from J, leaving 4 bases between.

This chain links TRBV2 with TRBJ1-1, with TRBD1 as a possible D gene (5 bases). The length of the CDR3 is 15 residues. V dropped 8 bases and J dropped 7 bases, with 23 bases sitting between them. The germline V gene encodes CDR1 SNHLY and CDR2 FYNNEI. The CDR3 sequence is CASRGETVSHFEAFF. The CDR3, as DNA: TGTGCCAGCCGTGGCGAGACAGTGAGCCACTTTGAAGCTTTCTTT. The whole variable domain, filled in from reference TRBV2 and TRBJ1-1, reads EPEVTQTPSHQVTQMGQEVILRCVPISNHLYFYWYRQILGQKVEFLVSFYNNEISEKSEIFDDQFSVERPDGSNFTLKIRSTKLEDSAMYFCASRGETVSHFEAFFGQGTRLTVV.